This T cell receptor (beta chain) derives from a study of T cell repertoires in cytomegalovirus infection. Across the whole study: Carrying CMV and the relevant HLA type showed in public TCR beta signatures.

Germline V gene lookup returns CDR1 DFQATT and CDR2 SNEGSKA (reference sequence). CDR3 length equals 15 residues. J gave up 6 bases and V 2 bases, and 5 bases lay outside the gene matches. Comment on this clonotype: Its antigen remains unidentified.

MiXCR was run by TCRdb on the reads, yielding one entry per CDR3 protein. The sample holds around 360,000 distinct CDR3 sequences, nearly 35% seen once. The input for sequencing was cultured PBMCs, taken from culture after CMV antigen stimulation. The clonotype was recovered from a human donor in good health (CMV status not recorded). Some clones in this sample may be carry-over from other donors' samples. This chain uses TRBV20-1 with TRBJ2-1; 12 bases map to TRBD2. CDR3 nucleotides: TGCAGTGCTAGAAGGACTAGCGGGACGGGCAATGAGCAGTTCTTC. It translates to CSARRTSGTGNEQFF.